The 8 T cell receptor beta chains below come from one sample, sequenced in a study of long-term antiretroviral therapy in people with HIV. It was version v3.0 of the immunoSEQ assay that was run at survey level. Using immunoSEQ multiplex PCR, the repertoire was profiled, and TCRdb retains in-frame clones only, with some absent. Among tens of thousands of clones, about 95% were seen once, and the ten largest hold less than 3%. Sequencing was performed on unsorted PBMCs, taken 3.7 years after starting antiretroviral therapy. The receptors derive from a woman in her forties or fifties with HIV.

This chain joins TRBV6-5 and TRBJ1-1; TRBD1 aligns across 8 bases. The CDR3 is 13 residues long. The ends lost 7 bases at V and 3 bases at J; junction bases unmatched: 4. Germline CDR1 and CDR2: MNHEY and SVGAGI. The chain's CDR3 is CASIRQGHTEAFF. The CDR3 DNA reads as TGTGCCAGCATCCGACAGGGGCACACTGAAGCTTTCTTT.

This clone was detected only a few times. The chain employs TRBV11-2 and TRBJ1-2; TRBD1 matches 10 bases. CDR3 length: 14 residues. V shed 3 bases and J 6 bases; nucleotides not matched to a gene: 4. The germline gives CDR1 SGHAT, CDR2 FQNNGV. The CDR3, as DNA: TGTGCCAGCAGCTTGGACAGGGGGGAGAATGGCTACACCTTC. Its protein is CASSLDRGENGYTF.

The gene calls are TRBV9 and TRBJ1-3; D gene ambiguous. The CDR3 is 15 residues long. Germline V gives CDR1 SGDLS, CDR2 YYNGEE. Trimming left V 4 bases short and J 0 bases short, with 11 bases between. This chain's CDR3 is CASSRESPSGNTIYF. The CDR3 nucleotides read TGTGCCAGCAGCCGAGAATCGCCCTCTGGAAACACCATATATTTT. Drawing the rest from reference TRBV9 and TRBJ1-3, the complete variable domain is DSGVTQTPKHLITATGQRVTLRCSPRSGDLSVYWYQQSLDQGLQFLIQYYNGEERAKGNILERFSAQQFPDLHSELNLSSLELGDSALYFCASSRESPSGNTIYFGEGSWLTVV.

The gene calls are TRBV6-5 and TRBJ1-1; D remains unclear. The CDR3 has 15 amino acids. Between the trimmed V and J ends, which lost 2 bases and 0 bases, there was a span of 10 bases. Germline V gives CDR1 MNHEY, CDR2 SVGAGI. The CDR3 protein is CASSYRLGLNTEAFF. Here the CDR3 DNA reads TGTGCCAGCAGTTACCGCCTGGGTCTGAACACTGAAGCTTTCTTT.

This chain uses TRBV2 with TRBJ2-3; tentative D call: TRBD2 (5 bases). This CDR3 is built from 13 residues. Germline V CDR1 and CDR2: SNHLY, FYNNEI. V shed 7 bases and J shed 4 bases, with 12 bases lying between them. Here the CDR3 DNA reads TGTGCCAGCACAGAGGCGCGGGCAGATACGCAGTATTTT. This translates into CASTEARADTQYF.

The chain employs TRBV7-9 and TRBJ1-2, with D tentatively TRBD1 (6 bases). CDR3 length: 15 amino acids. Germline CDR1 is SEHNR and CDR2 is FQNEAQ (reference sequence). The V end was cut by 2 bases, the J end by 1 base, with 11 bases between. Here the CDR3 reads CASSLSQGINYGYTF. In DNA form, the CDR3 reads TGTGCCAGCAGCTTATCACAGGGAATTAACTATGGCTACACCTTC. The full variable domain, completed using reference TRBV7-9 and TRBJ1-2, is DTGVSQNPRHKITKRGQNVTFRCDPISEHNRLYWYRQTLGQGPEFLTYFQNEAQLEKSRLLSDRFSAERPKGSFSTLEIQRTEQGDSAMYLCASSLSQGINYGYTFGSGTRLTVV.

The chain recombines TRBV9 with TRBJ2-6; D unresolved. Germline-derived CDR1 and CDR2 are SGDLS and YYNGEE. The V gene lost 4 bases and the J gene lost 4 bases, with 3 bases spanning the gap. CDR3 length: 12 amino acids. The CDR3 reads CASSLGANVLTF. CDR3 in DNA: TGTGCCAGCAGCCTGGGGGCCAACGTCCTGACTTTC.

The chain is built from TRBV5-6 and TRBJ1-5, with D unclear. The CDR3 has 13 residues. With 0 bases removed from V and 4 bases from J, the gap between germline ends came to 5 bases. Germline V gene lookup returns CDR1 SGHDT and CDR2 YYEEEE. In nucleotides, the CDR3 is TGTGCCAGCAGCTTGGGGAGGAATCAGCCCCAGCATTTT. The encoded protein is CASSLGRNQPQHF. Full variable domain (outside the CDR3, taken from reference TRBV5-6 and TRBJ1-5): DAGVTQSPTHLIKTRGQQVTLRCSPKSGHDTVSWYQQALGQGPQFIFQYYEEEERQRGNFPDRFSGHQFPNYSSELNVNALLLGDSALYLCASSLGRNQPQHFGDGTRLSIL.